The clone carrying this T cell receptor beta chain was counted many times. Its antigen remains unknown. TCRdb passed the 5' RACE reads through MiXCR, listing each CDR3 protein once. The table includes about 160,000 distinct CDR3 sequences, about 16% detected once. Unmatched junction bases numbered 5, after V lost 6 bases and J lost 2 bases. The CDR3 sequence is 14 residues long. The sample comes from a study of CD8 T cells in ankylosing spondylitis. Study findings and constraints: From matched ankylosing spondylitis synovial fluid, disease-linked clones were reportedly recovered at significantly enriched levels.

This clonotype originated in a male donor with ankylosing spondylitis or in good health (not recorded which). The specimen sequenced was blood, either unsorted or a sorted T cell fraction (not recorded which). The chain employs TRBV12-3 or TRBV12-4 and TRBJ2-7; TRBD1 agrees at 9 bases. Here the CDR3 reads CASRQGQGPYEQYF. The DNA for the CDR3 is TGTGCCAGCAGACAAGGACAGGGGCCCTACGAGCAGTACTTC.